The subject of this entry is one T cell receptor beta chain. Its cognate antigen has yet to be identified. Per-nucleotide qualities are absent, and no much larger clonotype sits a single base away. These data originate in a study of T cell responses to AZD1222 COVID-19 vaccine (dated by TCRdb to the early 2020s). Notes on the research overall: AZD1222 recipients with second doses at about 4 weeks or about 12 weeks were pooled, because spike-specific TCR depth and breadth did not differ between schedules. TCR sequencing was performed for some 250 trial participants, of whom about 200 were given two doses of AZD1222 and around 25 were given two doses of MenACWY control vaccine. Enrollment into the trials was organized by age into subgroups of 18-55, 56-69 and 70-plus years, and those subgroups contained roughly 160, 29 and 62 TCR-sequenced participants, respectively. The paper's findings and limits, for the study overall: Conclusions about previously exposed vaccinees were limited because only six AZD1222 recipients were SARS-CoV-2 seropositive at baseline. Spike-specific TCR breadth and depth rose significantly after two AZD1222 doses compared with day 0 and with MenACWY recipients. Epitopes outside the regions mutated in the B.1.351 and B.1.1.7 variants were reportedly recognized by nearly half of the unique spike-specific TCRs. Because no day 14 peak-response samples were available, the repertoires could be characterized only after the peak T cell response. The whole spike protein was spanned by vaccine-associated CD4 TCRs, and dominant responses were seen in regions 160-218 and 743-854. The 56-69-year group was small, and its depth increase did not reach significance, likely because of low power. Most participants were white British and females outnumbered males, and the authors suggested that clonal diversity may have been underestimated.

The time point label on this specimen signifies: baseline before first vaccination. Samples from vaccinated people were obtained from the UK trials COV001 and COV002, which included a single-blind randomized controlled phase 2/3 trial of AZD1222 (ChAdOx1 nCoV-19) in healthy adults. For TCRbeta chain sequencing, PBMC samples were collected from trial participants at day 0 and at day 28 after the second dose. The CDR3 regions of human TCRbeta chains were subjected to immunosequencing. Turning to the authors' computational methods: Repertoire TCRs were checked for matches against a reference library of SARS-CoV-2-specific TCRs that had been generated using the MIRA antigen-specificity platform. Breadth was defined as the fraction of unique TCRs that were SARS-CoV-2-associated, and depth was defined as the fraction of total T cells that were SARS-CoV-2-associated. Each spike-specific TCR was assigned to its reactive spike region and to a CD4 or CD8 class using the MIRA data. Log10-transformed breadth and depth values were compared by one-way ANOVA with Sidak's multiple comparisons tests. Drawn from immuneACCESS, this table holds only the in-frame rearrangements with V and J called that TCRdb kept. Clones are partly lost; checked studies trace under half to an unresolved V gene and leave the rest unexplained. Clone size and the V and J calls come from that table; the DNA yielded D and trimming. This sample has approximately 160,000 clones in its table, and 90% of those were observed once. Jointly, the top ten make up over 1.2% of the sample.

Trimming removed 0 bases from V and 6 bases from J, leaving 8 bases between the germline ends. Including cysteine and phenylalanine, the CDR3 has 13 amino acids. The read is trimmed to its CDR3 DNA, 39 bases read in frame from base 1. According to the germline V gene, CDR1 reads SGHAT and CDR2 reads FQNNGV. The sequence came from an adult in good health. The sequence is built from TRBV11-2 and TRBJ1-1; a confident D gene designation cannot be given. This material consisted of peripheral blood, taken on day 0 of AZD1222 vaccination. The nucleotides read TGTGCCAGCAGCTTAGATTTCGAGGCTGAAGCTTTCTTT. It translates to CASSLDFEAEAFF.